The present TCR beta chain was sequenced within a study of T cells in Graves' hyperthyroidism and ophthalmopathy (dated by TCRdb to about 2019). About the study as a whole: Peripheral blood was sampled at the time of initial diagnosis, prior to any treatment. TCR V-J signatures able to tell the groups apart were searched for in a discovery cohort of approximately 95 patients, of whom over 40 had Graves' ophthalmopathy and around 56 had stable Graves' hyperthyroidism. An independent validation cohort of around 19 hyperthyroidism patients and about 15 patients who later progressed to ophthalmopathy tested prospective prediction of ophthalmopathy. The roughly 94 discovery patients were randomly divided into training and test sets at a 7:3 ratio. In addition, the study compared T-cell repertoires in thyroid tissue and in blood from five or six Graves' hyperthyroidism patients. After sampling, hyperthyroidism patients received methimazole starting at 30 mg daily, and ophthalmopathy patients received high-dose intravenous methylprednisolone. The paper reports TCR Vbeta CDR3 sequencing of fewer than 150 peripheral blood samples: under 45 ophthalmopathy, under 80 hyperthyroidism and roughly 17 progressor patients.

After removal of 4 bases from V and 6 bases from J, the junction retains 13 bases not matched to a gene. CDR1 MDHEN and CDR2 SYDVKM are derived from the germline V gene. Including the terminal cysteine and phenylalanine, the CDR3 comprises 16 residues. The entry retains the CDR3 DNA only, 48 bases that are in frame from base 1. The sample holds a few counts of this clonotype. What this receptor recognizes is not known. There are no base qualities to consult, and no much larger clone falls within one base. A patient counted as having stable Graves' hyperthyroidism if no progression to ophthalmopathy occurred over 18 months of follow-up. Hyperthyroidism patients were newly diagnosed, had a disease duration of under 2 months, and were aged 18 to 65 years. Patients with uncontrolled infections, other autoimmune diseases, pregnancy or lactation were excluded. Diagnoses relied on clinical symptoms, serum thyroxine and TRAb, thyroid ultrasound and orbital computed tomography. Ficoll-Paque density gradient centrifugation was used to isolate PBMCs from 9.5 to 10 ml of fresh peripheral blood. Trizol reagent was used to extract total RNA, and RNA quality was then checked on an Agilent 2100 Bioanalyzer.

Findings and caveats that apply to the study as a whole: Most expanded thyroid clonotypes (frequency above 0.001) were also found in blood, which suggests that blood repertoires may mirror thyroid immune responses. During validation, the model predicted progression to ophthalmopathy a median of approximately 6.5 months ahead of onset, with almost 71% sensitivity and under 85% specificity. Sample size was not statistically predetermined, and investigators were not blinded to group allocation. In cross-validation, a model built on a 13 V-J signature told ophthalmopathy apart from stable hyperthyroidism with approximately 90% sensitivity and approximately 81% specificity, and in testing the same model reached 80%/75%.

Amplification of TCR beta CDR3 regions was carried out from RNA transcripts. A first-round RT-PCR of the TCR CDR3 used the HTBI primer set with the Qiagen OneStep RT-PCR kit. The libraries were constructed in a second round of multiplex PCR and then size-selected and purified. Paired-end sequencing of the libraries was performed with 100 bp reads on an Illumina HiSeq2000. The paper's data handling went like this. SOAPnuke was used to process the raw data, removing reads that contained adapters or uncalled bases, had a mean Phred below 15, or lacked an exact match to the constant primer or identifier. High-quality paired reads were merged with COPE v1.2.5, and unique nucleotide sequences were defined as clonotypes. MiTCR v1.1 was used to align the clonotypes against IMGT TRBV, TRBD and TRBJ reference segments. The analysis was restricted to V-J combinations with a frequency above 0.0001, which together covered around 99% of the repertoires. The TCS score was defined as F50 (clonal expansion) divided by E x V (chaos), with BLOSUM62-based TCRdist calculated between CDR3 peptides within each V-J. Welch's t-statistics and random forest reduced fewer than 550 V-J features to 10 to 15, which were used in a naive Bayes classifier (R e1071). Using fastp trimming at Q25 and MiXCR clonotype assembly, TCRdb reanalyzed the public sequencing data and kept in-frame beta chains. A single entry per CDR3 protein holds the most common genes and DNA from its merged rows. The V and J calls were not made by the authors but by TCRdb's processing. Across this sample there are hundreds of thousands of distinct CDR3 sequences, with around 15% seen only once. About 9.4% of the sample goes to the ten largest clones.

This chain joins TRBV28 to TRBJ2-3, with 7 bases in between that match TRBD2. What was sequenced was blood. This clonotype was sampled from a woman between 18 and 29 years old with Graves' hyperthyroidism. CDR3 loop: CASSYSGLAARDTQYF. The base sequence is TGTGCCAGCAGTTATTCCGGGCTAGCGGCCAGGGATACGCAGTATTTT.